The clone carrying this T cell receptor (beta chain) was detected ten times or more. The source of the sample is a study of regulatory T cells in long-lasting Graves disease. Trimming cost V 7 bases and J 7 bases, with 19 bases left between them. From germline, CDR1 is SQVTM and CDR2 ANQGSEA. The CDR3 has 13 amino acids. The TCR beta library used iRepertoire HTBI primers with Arm-PCR amplification of CDR3. TCRdb processed the multiplex PCR reads anew with MiXCR; each CDR3 protein has one entry. The sample consists of roughly 450,000 distinct CDR3 sequences, less than 25% of them appearing once. Time point given: persistent/refractory GD, antithyroid drugs over 5 years with positive TRAb. The authors made the TCR library using RNA they extracted from PBMCs. American Thyroid Association guidelines were used to diagnose Graves' disease.

Source: peripheral blood mononuclear cells (PBMCs), taken when the disease was refractory, from a patient treated with antithyroid drugs. This TCR derives from a female donor with Graves disease. V gene TRBV29-1 combines with J gene TRBJ2-5, with TRBD2 as a possible D gene (5 bases). CDR3 bases: TGCAGCGCTCCCGAGACTACCATGGGGACCCAGTACTTC. It is translated as CSAPETTMGTQYF.